The clone carrying this TCR beta chain was seen ten or more times. Its target is unknown. Trimming took off 4 bases at V and 2 bases at J, with 11 bases between the two ends. This CDR3 is built from 14 residues. The 5'RACE method, run with constant-segment primers, produced TCR alpha and TCR beta cDNA libraries (carrying sample barcodes and UMIs). TCRdb re-called the 5' RACE reads through MiXCR, storing one row per CDR3 protein. The data show roughly 240,000 distinct CDR3 sequences, roughly 15% seen once. This entry comes from a study of T-cell memory formation after mild COVID-19. Study-wide findings and caveats: Clones that shrank (day 15 to 85) were balanced CD4/CD8, whereas later expanders leaned CD4+. Contracting CD4+ clones sat mainly in CM and EM; CD8+ in EMRA.

The source of this sequence is a man in his late teens or twenties who had mild COVID-19 (a few samples of this study predate the infection). Cell type and time point are not known. The J gene is TRBJ2-5, the V gene TRBV12-3 or TRBV12-4; no clear D gene. The sample comprised PBMCs or a T cell subset sorted from them (not recorded which). The CDR3 DNA is TGTGCCAGCAGTTCCTTGAACAGACAAGAGACCCAGTACTTC. This translates into CASSSLNRQETQYF.